This T cell receptor beta chain emerged from a study of beta chain features in type 1 diabetes. Study conclusions and caveats: Moderately but significantly shorter TCRB CDR3s were found in Type 1 diabetes patients in all four CD4+ subsets. PCR could preferentially amplify shorter templates, alike in patients and controls.

Germline CDR1 reads SGHRS; CDR2 reads YFSETQ. Germline trimming cut 3 bases from V and 8 bases from J; bases unmatched to any gene: 11. This CDR3 has 15 residues. Points on this clone: Its antigen is still unknown.

The whole isolated RNA underwent reverse transcription, so sequencing captured expressed TCRB transcripts. The method was immunoSEQ multiplex PCR; TCRdb's version includes in-frame clones alone and lacks a portion of them. The sample contains 130,000 or so clones, about 10% of which appear only once. Sequencing used central memory CD4+ T cells from blood. The rearrangement links TRBV5-1 to TRBJ1-2; TRBD1 aligns across 9 bases. This receptor was identified in a man between 18 and 29 years old in good health. The CDR3 here is CASSWTGVAGDGYTF. The CDR3 region has the DNA TGCGCCAGCAGCTGGACAGGGGTGGCGGGGGACGGCTACACCTTC.